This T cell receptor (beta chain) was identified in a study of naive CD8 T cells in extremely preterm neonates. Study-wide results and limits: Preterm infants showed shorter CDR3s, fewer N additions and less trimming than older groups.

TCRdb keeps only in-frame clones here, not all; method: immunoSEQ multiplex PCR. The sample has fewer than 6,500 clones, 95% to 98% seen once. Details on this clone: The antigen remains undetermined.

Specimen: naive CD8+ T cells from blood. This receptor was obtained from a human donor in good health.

CDR3 protein: CAWSVVVSSYEQYF. The CDR3, as DNA: TGTGCCTGGAGTGTAGTTGTTAGCTCCTACGAGCAGTACTTC. The chain uses TRBV30 and TRBJ2-7; no clear D. Per the germline V gene, CDR1 is GTSNPN and CDR2 is SVGIG (reference sequence). With 0 bases removed from V and 0 bases from J, the gap between germline ends came to 9 bases. The CDR3 contains 14 residues.